Shown below are 5 T cell receptor beta chains from a single sample sequenced in a study of cytomegalovirus exposure and HLA in healthy donors. The primer mix had 60 Vbeta and 13 Jbeta primers. Repertoires were generated with immunoSEQ multiplex PCR, while TCRdb's copy carries only in-frame clones and drops some. The sample shows roughly 130,000 clones, roughly four fifths of them seen only once. Sequencing input: PBMCs. The origin of the receptors is a male donor in good health and CMV-seropositive.

The chain recombines TRBV4-3 with TRBJ2-2, with 14 bases matching TRBD2. The CDR3 runs 17 residues. Germline values: CDR1 LGHNA, CDR2 YSLEER. J gave up 3 bases and V 8 bases, and 8 bases lay outside the gene matches. CDR3 coding DNA: TGCGCCAGCGCAAAGGGACTAGCGGGAGAGTACACCGGGGAGCTGTTTTTT. Its translation: CASAKGLAGEYTGELFF.

The gene calls are TRBV5-5 and TRBJ2-7, with no clear D. The V end lost 0 bases, the J end lost 3 bases, and 7 bases lay between the germline ends. CDR1 SGHKS and CDR2 YYEKEE come from the germline V gene (reference sequence). The CDR3 has 13 amino acids. Written as DNA, the CDR3 is TGTGCCAGCAGCTTGGCCTCTTTCTACGAGCAGTACTTC. Its protein is CASSLASFYEQYF.

The CDR3 nucleotides are TGTGCCAGCAGCTTAGCGCTCGTCGGGGAATCGGTATACAATGAGCAGTTCTTC. The encoded protein is CASSLALVGESVYNEQFF. The chain is built from TRBV7-9 and TRBJ2-1; TRBD2 might be the D (5 bases). The CDR3 covers 18 residues. CDR1 is SEHNR and CDR2 is FQNEAQ in the germline V gene (reference sequence). Trimming pared 0 bases from V and 4 bases from J, leaving 19 bases between.

CDR3 DNA: TGTGCCAGCAGTTACTCGTACAGGGGAGAGACCCAGTACTTC. Protein sequence: CASSYSYRGETQYF. V usage is TRBV6-5 and J usage is TRBJ2-5, with 7 bases fitting TRBD1. The CDR3 length is 14 residues. The V gene's germline CDR1 is MNHEY and CDR2 SVGAGI. The V gene end was trimmed by 0 bases and the J gene end by 4 bases; junction bases not matched to a gene: 2.

The J gene is TRBJ1-2, the V gene TRBV7-9; D call uncertain. This CDR3 has 15 residues. Germline V gene lookup returns CDR1 SEHNR and CDR2 FQNEAQ (reference sequence). The V end lost 1 base, the J end lost 6 bases, and 15 bases lay between the germline ends. As DNA, the CDR3 is TGTGCCAGCAGCTTAGTAGAGCCGGGAGGAGATGGCTACACCTTC. It yields the protein CASSLVEPGGDGYTF.